Listed below are T cell receptor beta chains from one sample, sequenced in a study of blood T cells in healthy people across ages. TCRdb re-called the 5' RACE reads through MiXCR, storing one row per CDR3 protein. The table shows 1.5 million to 2 million distinct CDR3 sequences, with around 50% occurring only once. The specimen was blood. All receptors derive from a woman in her thirties or forties in good health. Both conserved end residues are part of each CDR3. D genes are given only for firm matches. Size values are once, few and many counts, or a class for expanded clones, and some rows have none.

v_gene	d_gene	abundance	j_gene	CDR3nt	CDR3aa
TRBV20-1	-	-	TRBJ2-5	TGCAGTGCTAAGGCGGGGTACGAGACCCAGTACTTC	CSAKAGYETQYF
TRBV15	TRBD2	many	TRBJ2-1	TGTGCCACCAGCAGGACTAGCGGGGGAGTCAATGAGCAGTTCTTC	CATSRTSGGVNEQFF
TRBV13	TRBD2	-	TRBJ2-1	TGTGCCAGCAGCATCAGACCGGGGGGGGAAGATGAGCAGTTCTTC	CASSIRPGGEDEQFF
TRBV7-2	-	-	TRBJ1-1	TGTGCCAGCAGCTTACCGGGACATGGGTTCGTAGAAGCTTTCTTT	CASSLPGHGFVEAFF
TRBV12-5	-	few	TRBJ2-7	TGTGCTAGTGGTCCACAGGTAAACGAGCAGTACTTC	CASGPQVNEQYF
TRBV6-2/TRBV6-3	-	-	TRBJ2-7	TGTGCCAGCAGCAGCAGCCAAGGGGCGGCTACCTACGAGCAGTACTTC	CASSSSQGAATYEQYF
TRBV12-3/TRBV12-4	-	-	TRBJ1-2	TGTGCCAGCACCCTGGACAATAACTATGGCTACACCTTC	CASTLDNNYGYTF
TRBV14	TRBD1	-	TRBJ2-1	TGTGCCAGCAGCGGAACAGGGGGCGTGAATGAGCAGTTCTTC	CASSGTGGVNEQFF
TRBV10-3	-	-	TRBJ2-3	TGTGCCATCTCGAATGGGCGGGACAAAAGGGGCACAGATACGCAGTATTTT	CAISNGRDKRGTDTQYF
TRBV11-3	-	-	TRBJ2-5	TGTGCCAGCAGCGATGAGGATGAGCAGTACTTC	CASSDEDEQYF
TRBV7-2	-	-	TRBJ2-5	TGTGCCAGCAGCTTAGAAAGCAGTCAGACCCAGTACTTC	CASSLESSQTQYF
TRBV20-1	TRBD2	few	TRBJ2-1	TGCAGTGCTCGTTTTTTCGGGGGGGGCCGGGATGAGCAGTTCTTC	CSARFFGGGRDEQFF
TRBV11-2	-	-	TRBJ2-3	TGTGCCAGCAGCTTAGATACGAAACCCACAGATACGCAGTATTTT	CASSLDTKPTDTQYF
TRBV4-1	TRBD1	-	TRBJ1-2	TGCGCCAGCAGCCAGTGGACAGGGGGCGGCTACACCTTC	CASSQWTGGGYTF
TRBV11-3	-	-	TRBJ1-2	TGTGCCAGCAGCCCCTACCTGTGGACATCTAGATGTGAAAAGGCTGGGGATGGCTACACCTTC	CASSPYLWTSRCEKAGDGYTF
TRBV7-2	TRBD1	many	TRBJ2-5	TGCGCCAGCAGCTTGGGACAGGGGCCGAGGGAGACCCAGTACTTC	CASSLGQGPRETQYF
TRBV27	-	-	TRBJ1-6	TGTGCCAGCAGTTTATCCGGGACCCGCGGTATTTCACCCCTCCACTTT	CASSLSGTRGISPLHF
TRBV12-3/TRBV12-4	-	-	TRBJ2-1	TGTGCCAGCAGAAACACAGGCTATGAGCAGTTCTTC	CASRNTGYEQFF
TRBV3-1	-	few	TRBJ2-3	TGTGCCAGCACCACCTCCCCGCCAGATACGCAGTATTTT	CASTTSPPDTQYF
TRBV7-9	-	-	TRBJ2-7	TGTGCCAGCGGAAAACAGGAGCGCTACGAGCAGTACTTC	CASGKQERYEQYF
TRBV20-1	TRBD2	-	TRBJ2-3	TGCAGTGCTTATAGCGGGGGTGATACAGATACGCAGTATTTT	CSAYSGGDTDTQYF
TRBV6-5	-	-	TRBJ1-1	TGTGCCAGCAGAACCGGGACCCCGAACACTGAAGCTTTCTTT	CASRTGTPNTEAFF
TRBV20-1	-	-	TRBJ1-2	TGCAGTGCTCTGGGGGAAGCCTTAGCGGACTATGGCTACACCTTC	CSALGEALADYGYTF
TRBV15	-	-	TRBJ1-2	TGTGCCACCAGCAGAGCGAGGGGGACTGCTAAGTTGTCCTATGGCTACACCTTC	CATSRARGTAKLSYGYTF
TRBV5-1	-	few	TRBJ2-1	TGCGCCAGCAGCCCCTATTGGGACACCCACTCCTACAATGAGCAGTTCTTC	CASSPYWDTHSYNEQFF
TRBV6-2/TRBV6-3	-	-	TRBJ2-1	TGTGCCAGCAGTAGGAGGGGGGGCCGACCCTACAATGAGCAGTTCTTC	CASSRRGGRPYNEQFF
TRBV7-2	TRBD2	-	TRBJ2-1	TGTGCCAGCAGCTCCCGGGGGGGCCTGTACAATGAGCAGTTCTTC	CASSSRGGLYNEQFF
TRBV29-1	-	-	TRBJ2-3	TGCAGCGCCGGGGGCATGTACACAGATACGCAGTATTTT	CSAGGMYTDTQYF
TRBV7-2	-	-	TRBJ2-3	TGTGCCAGCAGCCCAGGGACCGCTACAGATACGCGGTATTTT	CASSPGTATDTRYF